These 26 T cell receptor beta chains were all obtained from the same sample, sequenced in a study of blood T cell repertoires in COVID-19. Using immunoSEQ multiplex PCR, the repertoire was profiled, and TCRdb retains in-frame clones only, with some absent. The table records roughly 150,000 clones, approximately 83% of them present only once. The sequenced sample consisted of peripheral blood. The source of these receptors is a woman aged 80 or older with acute or convalescent COVID-19.

V and J are TRBV2 and TRBJ1-5; TRBD1 might be the D (5 bases). The CDR3 runs 15 residues. Trimming stripped 2 bases from V and 4 bases from J, with 12 bases between. Germline CDR1 SNHLY, CDR2 FYNNEI. CDR3 sequence: CASSELSGNNQPQHF. As DNA, the CDR3 is TGTGCCAGCAGTGAATTGTCAGGGAATAATCAGCCCCAGCATTTT.

The chain joins TRBV11-2 to TRBJ2-5, with 7 bases that match TRBD2. V was pared by 7 bases and J by 2 bases, with 4 bases of the junction left unmatched. The CDR3 contains 13 residues. CDR1 and CDR2 (germline): SGHAT, FQNNGV. This chain's CDR3 is CASNPAGQETQYF. The CDR3 DNA sequence: TGTGCCAGCAACCCAGCGGGACAAGAGACCCAGTACTTC. The full variable domain, its missing parts supplied by reference TRBV11-2 and TRBJ2-5, is EAGVAQSPRYKIIEKRQSVAFWCNPISGHATLYWYQQILGQGPKLLIQFQNNGVVDDSQLPKDRFSAERLKGVDSTLKIQPAKLEDSAVYLCASNPAGQETQYFGPGTRLLVL.

The chain combines TRBV11-2 with TRBJ1-1, with D tentatively TRBD1 (5 bases). The CDR3 runs 16 residues. CDR1 and CDR2 (germline): SGHAT, FQNNGV. V dropped 1 base and J dropped 2 bases, with 14 bases sitting between them. CDR3 DNA: TGTGCCAGCAGCTTAGGCCTCACAGGTTATAACACTGAAGCTTTCTTT. Its translation is CASSLGLTGYNTEAFF. Full variable domain (missing parts from reference TRBV11-2 and TRBJ1-1): EAGVAQSPRYKIIEKRQSVAFWCNPISGHATLYWYQQILGQGPKLLIQFQNNGVVDDSQLPKDRFSAERLKGVDSTLKIQPAKLEDSAVYLCASSLGLTGYNTEAFFGQGTRLTVV.

This clone has just one count. The chain has TRBV19 and TRBJ2-6; D is unclear. Germline CDR1 is LNHDA and CDR2 is SQIVND (reference sequence). This CDR3 is 15 amino acids long. The V and J ends lost 3 bases and 0 bases respectively, with 6 bases between them. CDR3 residues: CASSIFLSGANVLTF. DNA for the CDR3: TGTGCCAGTAGTATCTTCCTCTCTGGGGCCAACGTCCTGACTTTC.

Written as DNA, the CDR3 is TGTGCCAGCAGTGGAAATAGGGGGCTGAATGAGCAGTTCTTC. It specifies CASSGNRGLNEQFF. The chain has TRBV2 and TRBJ2-1, with 7 bases that match TRBD1. Germline trimming cut 4 bases from V and 7 bases from J; bases unmatched to any gene: 7. The CDR3 contains 14 residues. Germline loops: CDR1 SNHLY, CDR2 FYNNEI.

As DNA, the CDR3 is TGTGCCAGCAGCGTAGGAGCGACGACTAGCGGGAGTTGGGAGCAGTACTTC. Encoded protein: CASSVGATTSGSWEQYF. The chain is built from TRBV9 and TRBJ2-7, with 12 bases fitting TRBD2. CDR1 is SGDLS, CDR2 YYNGEE, per germline. The V gene end was trimmed by 0 bases and the J gene end by 7 bases; junction bases not matched to a gene: 11. The CDR3 runs 17 residues.

The chain couples TRBV7-2 to TRBJ2-1; 7 bases are a match to TRBD2. The CDR3 has 16 residues. From germline, CDR1 is SGHTA and CDR2 FQGNSA. V trimming: 4 bases; J trimming: 0 bases; junction bases outside the gene matches: 6. The CDR3 protein is CASSSLAASSYNEQFF. The CDR3 DNA reads as TGTGCCAGCAGCTCGCTAGCGGCGAGCTCCTACAATGAGCAGTTCTTC. The full variable domain, rest sourced from reference TRBV7-2 and TRBJ2-1, is GAGVSQSPSNKVTEKGKDVELRCDPISGHTALYWYRQSLGQGLEFLIYFQGNSAPDKSGLPSDRFSAERTGGSVSTLTIQRTQQEDSAVYLCASSSLAASSYNEQFFGPGTRLTVL.

The chain carries TRBV5-1 and TRBJ2-5; D call uncertain. Per germline, CDR1 SGHRS and CDR2 YFSETQ. The CDR3 covers 13 residues. The ends were cut back, 0 bases at V and 5 bases at J, with 8 bases in the middle. This CDR3 reads CASSLVVYETQYF. The CDR3, as DNA: TGCGCCAGCAGCTTGGTAGTATACGAGACCCAGTACTTC.

The CDR3 DNA is TGTGCCTGGACGGCAAGGAGAGACACTGAAGCTTTCTTT. Translation: CAWTARRDTEAFF. The chain combines TRBV30 with TRBJ1-1; D call uncertain. The V gene lost 4 bases and the J gene lost 3 bases, with 12 bases spanning the gap. The germline gives CDR1 GTSNPN, CDR2 SVGIG (reference sequence). This CDR3 spans 13 amino acids.

This chain connects TRBV19 to TRBJ1-4; 8 positions agree with TRBD1. This CDR3 has 16 amino acids. V shed 3 bases and J 7 bases; nucleotides not matched to a gene: 10. Germline CDR1 reads LNHDA; CDR2 reads SQIVND (reference sequence). CDR3 loop: CASSIGLTGGGEKLFF. The CDR3 DNA reads TGTGCCAGTAGTATCGGCCTTACAGGGGGGGGTGAAAAACTGTTTTTT.

The genes are TRBV18 and TRBJ1-4, with D unclear. V gave up 3 bases and J gave up 8 bases, with 16 bases separating them. The CDR3 covers 15 residues. Germline V gene data show CDR1 as KGHSH and CDR2 as LQKENI. The CDR3 loop is CASSPLTGKEEKLFF. CDR3 coding DNA: TGTGCCAGCTCACCGTTAACCGGGAAGGAGGAAAAACTGTTTTTT.

The table lists this clone with a few counts. The chain employs TRBV2 and TRBJ1-3, with D tentatively TRBD1 (5 bases). Trimming shortened V by 6 bases and J by 0 bases, and 9 bases separated the two germline ends. There are 14 residues in the CDR3. Per the germline V gene, CDR1 is SNHLY and CDR2 is FYNNEI. Here the CDR3 reads CASRDSYSGNTIYF. CDR3 nucleotide sequence: TGTGCCAGCAGAGACAGCTACTCTGGAAACACCATATATTTT.

CDR3 residues: CASSQDLVVGLFPTNEKLFF. The CDR3 nucleotides are TGCGCCAGCAGCCAAGATTTAGTGGTCGGTTTATTCCCAACTAATGAAAAACTGTTTTTT. V and J are TRBV4-3 and TRBJ1-4; D uncertain. Germline lookup yields CDR1 LGHNA and CDR2 YSLEER. V gave up 0 bases and J gave up 0 bases, with 20 bases separating them. The CDR3 has 20 amino acids.

This chain joins TRBV14 and TRBJ2-3; D gene unclear. Per germline, CDR1 SGHDN and CDR2 FVKESK. Deletions cut 0 bases from V and 6 bases from J, with 7 bases between. The CDR3 spans 13 residues. The CDR3 spells CASSQESEDTQYF. CDR3 nucleotides: TGTGCCAGCAGCCAAGAATCGGAGGATACGCAGTATTTT. The whole variable domain, remainder taken from reference TRBV14 and TRBJ2-3, is EAGVTQFPSHSVIEKGQTVTLRCDPISGHDNLYWYRRVMGKEIKFLLHFVKESKQDESGMPNNRFLAERTGGTYSTLKVQPAELEDSGVYFCASSQESEDTQYFGPGTRLTVL.

This clone was seen a handful of times. The chain has TRBV7-2 and TRBJ2-3; 13 bases fit TRBD2. The CDR3 covers 15 residues. The germline gives CDR1 SGHTA, CDR2 FQGNSA. The V and J ends lost 5 bases and 5 bases, in that order; junction bases with no gene match: 4. The CDR3: CASSPRLAGGDTQYF. CDR3 sequence (DNA): TGTGCCAGCAGCCCCAGACTAGCGGGGGGAGATACGCAGTATTTT.

The V call is TRBV9, the J call TRBJ1-3; no clear D. Germline loops: CDR1 SGDLS, CDR2 YYNGEE. Trimming removed 0 bases from V and 1 base from J, with 17 bases in between. The CDR3 spans 18 residues. CDR3 DNA sequence: TGTGCCAGCAGCGTAGGAGGGAGGACGGAGGGATCTGGAAACACCATATATTTT. It specifies CASSVGGRTEGSGNTIYF.

V and J are TRBV9 and TRBJ1-4; D ambiguous. The V and J ends lost 0 bases and 6 bases respectively, with 12 bases between them. The length of the CDR3 is 15 residues. The V gene's germline CDR1 is SGDLS and CDR2 YYNGEE. Written as DNA, the CDR3 is TGTGCCAGCAGCGTAGATGGGGAGAAGGATGAAAAACTGTTTTTT. It translates to CASSVDGEKDEKLFF.

The chain couples TRBV7-9 to TRBJ1-2; D is unclear. The germline V gene encodes CDR1 SEHNR and CDR2 FQNEAQ (reference sequence). V was trimmed by 2 bases and J by 6 bases, leaving 10 bases between them. This CDR3 has 13 residues. CDR3 coding DNA: TGTGCCAGCAGCTTACCGGGATACGATGGCTACACCTTC. As protein: CASSLPGYDGYTF. The whole variable domain, filled in from reference TRBV7-9 and TRBJ1-2, reads DTGVSQNPRHKITKRGQNVTFRCDPISEHNRLYWYRQTLGQGPEFLTYFQNEAQLEKSRLLSDRFSAERPKGSFSTLEIQRTEQGDSAMYLCASSLPGYDGYTFGSGTRLTVV.

This rearrangement joins TRBV7-2 to TRBJ2-6, with D maybe TRBD1 (5 bases). V lost 1 base, J lost 2 bases, and 6 bases lay in between. The CDR3 has 15 residues. Germline CDR1 is SGHTA and CDR2 is FQGNSA. CDR3 sequence reads: CASSLDRTGANVLTF. As DNA, the CDR3 is TGTGCCAGCAGCTTAGACAGGACTGGGGCCAACGTCCTGACTTTC.

The chain recombines TRBV6-2 or TRBV6-3 with TRBJ1-1, with a tentative D call TRBD1 (6 bases). Trimming took off 4 bases at V and 6 bases at J, with 15 bases between the two ends. This CDR3 is 14 amino acids long. Germline values: CDR1 MNHEY, CDR2 SVGEGT. CDR3 DNA sequence: TGTGCCAGCAGTTTGGGCAGGGGAATCGCTGAAGCTTTCTTT. Protein product: CASSLGRGIAEAFF.

The chain joins TRBV5-1 to TRBJ1-1, with TRBD1 matching 8 bases. Germline CDR1 and CDR2: SGHRS and YFSETQ. The CDR3 is 14 residues long. Unmatched junction bases numbered 8, after V lost 3 bases and J lost 7 bases. In DNA, the CDR3 is TGCGCCAGCAGCTGGGGGCCAGGGGGCGGTGAAGCTTTCTTT. This encodes CASSWGPGGGEAFF.

The J gene is TRBJ2-3, the V gene TRBV2; weak D call: TRBD1 (6 bases). Per the germline V gene, CDR1 is SNHLY and CDR2 is FYNNEI. CDR3 length: 16 amino acids. Between the trimmed V and J ends, which lost 7 bases and 0 bases, there was a span of 17 bases. CDR3 DNA sequence: TGTGCCAGCATACTCGGGACACCTTCTAGCACAGATACGCAGTATTTT. This translates into CASILGTPSSTDTQYF.

The rearrangement links TRBV4-2 to TRBJ2-2, with 11 bases that match TRBD1. The CDR3 is made up of 15 amino acids. CDR1 is LGHNA, CDR2 YNFKEQ, per germline. Trimming took 5 bases from V and 6 from J; bases not matched to a gene: 5. CDR3 nucleotides: TGTGCCAGCAGCTCCGGGACAGGGGGTTCCGGGGAGCTGTTTTTT. Its translation is CASSSGTGGSGELFF.

V is TRBV18 and J is TRBJ2-7; perhaps TRBD1 as D (5 bases). The CDR3 totals 14 residues. The germline V and J ends were trimmed by 1 base and 3 bases, with 10 bases remaining between them. Per germline, CDR1 KGHSH and CDR2 LQKENI. As DNA, the CDR3 is TGTGCCAGCTCACCACAGGGGCATCGCTACGAGCAGTACTTC. It encodes CASSPQGHRYEQYF.

DNA for the CDR3: TGCGCCAGCAGCTTCGGACTAGCGGGAGGCTCCTACAATGAGCAGTTCTTC. Residues: CASSFGLAGGSYNEQFF. The chain combines TRBV5-1 with TRBJ2-1; 14 bases align to TRBD2. Germline V gives CDR1 SGHRS, CDR2 YFSETQ. The CDR3 extends over 17 amino acids. The trim removed 2 bases at V and 0 bases at J, leaving 1 base unmatched.

This chain connects TRBV7-2 to TRBJ2-3; TRBD2 is a possible D gene (5 bases). This CDR3 region has 16 residues. Trimming left V 1 base short and J 7 bases short, with 18 bases between. Germline CDR1 SGHTA, CDR2 FQGNSA. CDR3 region: CASSLVASGVSNTQYF. CDR3 nucleotides: TGTGCCAGCAGCTTAGTGGCCTCCGGGGTCTCGAATACGCAGTATTTT. Looking up the rest from reference TRBV7-2 and TRBJ2-3 gives the full variable domain: GAGVSQSPSNKVTEKGKDVELRCDPISGHTALYWYRQSLGQGLEFLIYFQGNSAPDKSGLPSDRFSAERTGGSVSTLTIQRTQQEDSAVYLCASSLVASGVSNTQYFGPGTRLTVL.